These 10 T cell receptor beta chains were all obtained from the same sample, sequenced in a study of vaccination effects on CD4 cells after COVID-19. Antigen-specific CD4+ T cells were expanded with viral peptide pools in the ViraFEST assay before sequencing. Following culture for ten to eleven days, CD4+ T cells were isolated. Testing of the vaccine recipients showed negative nucleocapsid antibodies and no prior SARS-CoV-2 infection. Clones were read by immunoSEQ multiplex PCR, and TCRdb kept only the in-frame ones, dropping some. The data hold around 25,000 clones, with approximately 72% observed a single time. Antigen specificity for these receptors is unknown. The sequencing here drew on CD4+ T cells from PBMCs cultured with SARS-CoV-2 spike peptides, taken before COVID-19 vaccination. The source is a human donor who received a COVID-19 vaccine.

V and J are TRBV11-3 and TRBJ2-5, with D possibly matching TRBD2 (6 bases). The germline V and J ends were trimmed by 2 bases and 3 bases, with 16 bases remaining between them. Germline-derived CDR1 and CDR2 are SGHNT and YENEEA. The CDR3 is 16 residues long. CDR3: CASSLSAGVTEETQYF. The CDR3 bases are TGTGCCAGCAGCTTATCAGCGGGCGTAACAGAAGAGACCCAGTACTTC.

The rearrangement uses TRBV12-3 or TRBV12-4 and TRBJ2-1; D is unresolved. V shed 5 bases and J shed 6 bases, with 11 bases lying between them. This CDR3 contains 13 residues. The CDR3 region is CASSPGPGNEQFF. In DNA, the CDR3 is TGTGCCAGCAGTCCCGGACCGGGCAATGAGCAGTTCTTC.

The CDR3: CATSDPRTGATRQYF. As DNA, the CDR3 is TGTGCCACCAGTGACCCCCGGACAGGGGCCACCCGGCAGTACTTC. The genes are TRBV24-1 and TRBJ2-7; TRBD1 matches 9 bases. The V segment lost 4 bases and the J segment 9 bases; nucleotides outside the gene matches: 12. Germline-derived CDR1 and CDR2 are KGHDR and SFDVKD. The CDR3 sequence is 15 residues long.

By share, this clone counts as large. The chain uses TRBV11-2 and TRBJ2-2; D is unresolved. V was shortened by 1 base and J by 1 base, with 10 bases between the two germline ends. This CDR3 spans 16 amino acids. Germline CDR1 and CDR2: SGHAT and FQNNGV. This chain's CDR3 is CASSLVRAGNTGELFF. In DNA form, the CDR3 reads TGTGCCAGCAGCTTAGTGCGTGCAGGGAACACCGGGGAGCTGTTTTTT.

This chain connects TRBV24-1 to TRBJ2-2; 7 bases line up with TRBD1. This CDR3 comprises 16 residues. V was clipped by 3 bases and J by 5 bases; unmatched bases: 8. Germline-derived CDR1 and CDR2 are KGHDR and SFDVKD. CDR3 coding DNA: TGTGCCACCAGTGATCGGCAGGGGGTGGAGACCGGGGAGCTGTTTTTT. Its translation is CATSDRQGVETGELFF.

The rearrangement uses TRBV4-1 and TRBJ2-5; D is ambiguous. This CDR3 is 14 amino acids long. V was pared by 1 base and J by 3 bases, with 9 bases between. Germline V gives CDR1 MGHRA, CDR2 YSYEKL. The CDR3 nucleotides are TGCGCCAGCAGCCAAGTGGCCTCCGAAGAGACCCAGTACTTC. Translation: CASSQVASEETQYF.

The CDR3 sequence is CASSGAGERYNEQFF. In DNA, the CDR3 is TGTGCCAGTAGCGGAGCGGGAGAGCGGTACAATGAGCAGTTCTTC. The genes are TRBV19 and TRBJ2-1; 8 bases map to TRBD2. In germline, CDR1 is LNHDA, CDR2 SQIVND (reference sequence). This CDR3 has 15 residues. Losses at the gene ends were 6 bases for V and 4 bases for J; bases not matched to a gene: 8.

The chain employs TRBV19 and TRBJ1-1; 9 bases agree with TRBD1. Germline-derived CDR1 and CDR2 are LNHDA and SQIVND (reference sequence). V trimming: 10 bases; J trimming: 4 bases; junction bases outside the gene matches: 19. This CDR3 region has 17 residues. This CDR3 reads CAIRDPQGATARTEAFF. As DNA, the CDR3 is TGTGCCATCCGCGACCCACAGGGGGCTACTGCTCGCACTGAAGCTTTCTTT.

The chain carries TRBV6-6 and TRBJ1-5, with unresolved D. Germline V gene lookup returns CDR1 MNHNY and CDR2 SVGAGI (reference sequence). The CDR3 is made up of 13 amino acids. V gave up 7 bases and J gave up 4 bases, with 11 bases separating them. The CDR3 DNA reads TGTGCCAGCACCTTAACAGAAAATCAGCCCCAGCATTTT. This translates into CASTLTENQPQHF.

The rearrangement joins TRBV13 to TRBJ1-2; D uncertain. Germline loops: CDR1 PRHDT, CDR2 FYEKMQ (reference sequence). V was shortened by 5 bases and J by 3 bases, with 16 bases between the two germline ends. The CDR3 has 15 residues. The CDR3 is CASSDSERNYYGYTF. In nucleotides, the CDR3 is TGTGCCAGCAGCGACTCGGAGAGGAACTACTATGGCTACACCTTC.